What follows are 7 T cell receptor beta chains derived from one specimen sequenced in a study of molecular identifiers for immune sequencing clone quantification. TCRdb analysed the PCR reads with MiXCR anew, one entry per CDR3 protein. The table records about 97,000 distinct CDR3 sequences, 35% of them present only once. The sequenced material came from naive CD8+ T cells from blood, with Jurkat cell RNA spiked in. The subset: FACS-sorted CD8+CD4-CCR7+CD45RA+ naive T cells. The receptors here all came from a human donor in good health. Some libraries in this study had Jurkat cell RNA spiked in.

In its sample, this clonotype was seen once. The CDR3 does not close with the conserved phenylalanine or tryptophan, likely indicating a read error. This chain links TRBV7-9 with TRBJ2-4, with 7 bases identical to TRBD2. Germline V lookup: CDR1 SEHNR, CDR2 FQNEAQ (reference sequence). This CDR3 has 16 amino acids. V was pared by 4 bases and J by 3 bases, with 9 bases of the junction left unmatched. This CDR3 reads CASSSEAGDGKNIQYY. CDR3 sequence (DNA): TGTGCCAGCAGCTCGGAGGCGGGAGATGGCAAAAACATTCAGTACTAC.

Regarding this clonotype: With a much larger clone just one base away, this may be a read error. This rearrangement joins TRBV27 to TRBJ2-7; no clear D gene. Germline CDR1 is MNHEY and CDR2 is SMNVEV (reference sequence). CDR3 length: 13 residues. The CDR3 reads CASSLVPPGEQNF. CDR3 DNA: TGTGCCAGCAGTTTGGTTCCGCCTGGCGAGCAGAACTTC.

The chain links TRBV27 to TRBJ1-5; D is undetermined. Between the trimmed V and J ends, which lost 7 bases and 0 bases, there was a span of 10 bases. The CDR3 extends over 14 amino acids. The germline CDR1 and CDR2 sequences are MNHEY and SMNVEV (reference sequence). CDR3 in DNA: TGTGCCAGCATGGAACAGTATAGCAATCAGCCCCAGCATTTT. It yields the protein CASMEQYSNQPQHF.

This clonotype was detected only once. A read error is possible here, since a much larger clone lies one base away. V and J are TRBV28 and TRBJ2-5; D is possibly TRBD2 (6 bases). Trimming stripped 3 bases from V and 2 bases from J, with 16 bases between. CDR1 is MDHEN, CDR2 SYDVKM, per germline. CDR3 size: 16 residues. The CDR3 spells CASSLRRARGQETQYF. The DNA of the CDR3 is TGTGCCAGCAGTTTGAGGAGGGCGCGAGGACAAGAGACCCAGTACTTC.

There are a few counts of this clonotype. The chain couples TRBV27 to TRBJ2-7; no reliable D call. Trimming cost V 4 bases and J 6 bases, with 7 bases left between them. Germline loops: CDR1 MNHEY, CDR2 SMNVEV (reference sequence). This CDR3 spans 11 amino acids. The CDR3 coding sequence is TGTGCCAGCAGTTATGGGCTCGAGCAGTACTTC. Translating it yields CASSYGLEQYF.

This clonotype was seen many times. This chain connects TRBV4-2 to TRBJ1-1; D remains unclear. This CDR3 spans 12 amino acids. Germline V gene sequence: CDR1 LGHNA, CDR2 YNFKEQ. The germline V and J ends were trimmed by 1 base and 4 bases, with 4 bases remaining between them. The CDR3 DNA reads as TGTGCCAGCAGCCAAGGCTCCACTGAAGCTTTCTTT. As protein: CASSQGSTEAFF.

The table lists this clonotype with many counts. The chain uses TRBV28 and TRBJ2-3, with D possibly being TRBD2 (6 bases). The length of the CDR3 is 14 residues. Trimming cost V 6 bases and J 3 bases, with 13 bases left between them. Germline V CDR1 and CDR2: MDHEN, SYDVKM. The CDR3 region is CASRGPGVTDTQYF. The CDR3 nucleotides read TGTGCCAGCAGGGGACCGGGAGTTACAGATACGCAGTATTTT.